These 32 T cell receptor beta chains were all obtained from the same sample, sequenced in a study of blood T cell repertoires in COVID-19. Some clones are missing from TCRdb's copy, which holds only in-frame ones; the method was immunoSEQ multiplex PCR. The sample gives a few hundred thousand clones, 85% to 90% of which show up once; 0.65% to 1% is in the top ten. Sample: peripheral blood. The receptors stem from a man aged 18 to 30 with COVID-19, enrolled during active disease.

The gene calls are TRBV11-3 and TRBJ1-5; D is perhaps TRBD1 (5 bases). V was clipped by 5 bases and J by 2 bases, with 13 bases between them. The CDR3 loop spans 15 amino acids. CDR1 and CDR2 from the germline V gene are SGHNT and YENEEA. CDR3 nucleotide sequence: TGTGCCAGCAGCCTCCGTGGGGCCGGCAATCAGCCCCAGCATTTT. Translation: CASSLRGAGNQPQHF.

This clone was detected only once. The chain is built from TRBV5-1 and TRBJ1-2; TRBD1 matches 10 bases. The germline CDR1 and CDR2 sequences are SGHRS and YFSETQ. Losses at the gene ends were 3 bases for V and 5 bases for J; bases not matched to a gene: 7. The length of the CDR3 is 15 residues. DNA for the CDR3: TGCGCCAGCAGCTCGGGGGACAGGGGCCGGTATGGCTACACCTTC. Its translation is CASSSGDRGRYGYTF. The full variable domain, in which reference TRBV5-1 and TRBJ1-2 provide the parts outside the CDR3, is KAGVTQTPRYLIKTRGQQVTLSCSPISGHRSVSWYQQTPGQGLQFLFEYFSETQRNKGNFPGRFSGRQFSNSRSEMNVSTLELGDSALYLCASSSGDRGRYGYTFGSGTRLTVV.

The CDR3 region has the DNA TGTGCCAGCAGTACTGCCGCGGGGGCTGGAAACACCATATATTTT. Translation: CASSTAAGAGNTIYF. This chain connects TRBV6-5 to TRBJ1-3, with D possibly matching TRBD1 (5 bases). This CDR3 contains 15 residues. V was shortened by 5 bases and J by 2 bases, with 13 bases between the two germline ends. Per germline, CDR1 MNHEY and CDR2 SVGAGI.

The CDR3 sequence is CASSLAWTSGTDTQYF. The DNA of the CDR3 is TGCGCCAGCAGCTTGGCCTGGACTAGCGGCACAGATACGCAGTATTTT. The chain employs TRBV5-1 and TRBJ2-3, with 9 positions matching TRBD2. V was pared by 0 bases and J by 1 base, with 3 bases of the junction left unmatched. CDR3 length equals 16 residues. Germline V gene sequence: CDR1 SGHRS, CDR2 YFSETQ.

Regarding this clone: This sample also contains other DNA sequences that code for the same CDR3. The chain is built from TRBV7-3 and TRBJ2-2; TRBD1 matches 10 bases. V shed 5 bases and J 3 bases; nucleotides not matched to a gene: 3. The CDR3 is 15 residues long. CDR1 and CDR2 from the germline V gene are SGHTA and FQGTGA. The CDR3 bases are TGTGCCAGCAGCCTGACAGGGGGCGACACCGGGGAGCTGTTTTTT. Amino acid sequence: CASSLTGGDTGELFF.

The chain couples TRBV7-8 to TRBJ1-4; D uncertain. Per germline, CDR1 SGHVS and CDR2 FQNEAQ. The V end was cut by 2 bases, the J end by 7 bases, with 5 bases between. The CDR3 has 12 amino acids. The CDR3 DNA follows: TGTGCCAGCAGCTTAAGCGGTGAAAAACTGTTTTTT. This encodes CASSLSGEKLFF.

The CDR3 region is CASRDRGLGTDTQYF. CDR3 nucleotide sequence: TGTGCCAGCAGAGACAGGGGCCTAGGAACAGATACGCAGTATTTT. The chain links TRBV27 to TRBJ2-3; 8 bases match TRBD1. Germline V gene lookup returns CDR1 MNHEY and CDR2 SMNVEV (reference sequence). V gave up 6 bases and J gave up 3 bases; unmatched junction bases: 8. The CDR3 spans 15 residues.

CDR3 protein: CASSLGGNRVLPYEQYF. CDR3 coding DNA: TGTGCCAGCAGCTTAGGGGGAAACAGGGTTCTTCCCTACGAGCAGTACTTC. This chain connects TRBV11-2 to TRBJ2-7; perhaps TRBD1 as D (6 bases). The length of the CDR3 is 17 residues. Trimming shortened V by 1 base and J by 2 bases, and 18 bases separated the two germline ends. Looked up from germline, CDR1 is SGHAT and CDR2 is FQNNGV.

V usage is TRBV14 and J usage is TRBJ2-1; 7 bases line up with TRBD2. In germline, CDR1 is SGHDN, CDR2 FVKESK. The CDR3 sequence is 17 residues long. Trimming removed 0 bases from V and 5 bases from J; junction bases left unmatched: 10. CDR3 nucleotide sequence: TGTGCCAGCAGCCAAGATCTAGGTCTAGCGGCCGACAATGAGCAGTTCTTC. It translates to CASSQDLGLAADNEQFF.

This chain uses TRBV27 with TRBJ2-7; 9 bases fit TRBD1. CDR3 length: 13 residues. The germline V gene encodes CDR1 MNHEY and CDR2 SMNVEV (reference sequence). V was pared by 6 bases and J by 3 bases, with 3 bases of the junction left unmatched. The CDR3 loop reads CASRGQGGYEQYF. CDR3 bases: TGTGCCAGCAGGGGACAGGGAGGCTACGAGCAGTACTTC.

The chain carries TRBV6-5 and TRBJ2-7; possible D gene TRBD1, 6 bases. The CDR3 has 13 residues. Looked up from germline, CDR1 is MNHEY and CDR2 is SVGAGI. The V end lost 9 bases, the J end lost 5 bases, and 17 bases lay between the germline ends. This CDR3 is CASNRVLGDEQYF. The CDR3 nucleotides read TGTGCCAGTAACAGGGTTCTAGGAGACGAGCAGTACTTC.

CDR3 coding DNA: TGTGCCAGCAGCTTAGAACGAAGCCGGGGTGGCTACACCTTC. As protein: CASSLERSRGGYTF. The rearrangement uses TRBV11-2 and TRBJ1-2; D unresolved. The germline gives CDR1 SGHAT, CDR2 FQNNGV. V was pared by 0 bases and J by 7 bases, with 12 bases between. This CDR3 spans 14 amino acids.

The rearrangement joins TRBV24-1 to TRBJ1-3; no definite D call. Germline V gives CDR1 KGHDR, CDR2 SFDVKD. V lost 7 bases and J 11 bases, leaving 17 bases between the germline ends. The CDR3 is made up of 13 amino acids. The CDR3, as DNA: TGTGCCACCAGCCCCCGGAACAGCCAGTCCATATATTTT. Translating gives CATSPRNSQSIYF.

The rearrangement joins TRBV3-1 (or the pseudogene TRBV3-2) to TRBJ2-5, with TRBD2 as a possible D gene (5 bases). In germline, CDR1 is LGHDT, CDR2 YNNKEL (reference sequence). The CDR3 covers 14 residues. Trimming pared 4 bases from V and 1 base from J, leaving 10 bases between. In nucleotides, the CDR3 is TGTGCCAGCAGCCTCGGGATGGCCCAAGAGACCCAGTACTTC. Amino acids: CASSLGMAQETQYF.

This chain connects TRBV18 to TRBJ1-3; TRBD1 aligns across 9 bases. V lost 3 bases to trimming and J lost 1 base; unmatched junction nucleotides: 4. CDR1 and CDR2 (germline): KGHSH, LQKENI. The CDR3 is 16 residues long. The chain's CDR3 is CASSPTQGASGNTIYF. The CDR3 nucleotides read TGTGCCAGCTCACCTACACAGGGGGCTTCTGGAAACACCATATATTTT.

V and J are TRBV21-1 and TRBJ1-2; the table's TRBD1 call for D was not verified on the DNA. TRBV21-1 corresponds to a pseudogene. This CDR3 has 15 residues. The CDR3 loop reads CASSARQGSGDGYTF. CDR3 nucleotides: TGTGCCAGCAGCGCGCGACAGGGAAGTGGGGATGGCTACACCTTC.

This clone appeared once. The chain couples TRBV10-1 to TRBJ2-1; D possibly corresponds to TRBD2 (5 bases). CDR3 length: 14 residues. Trimming removed 0 bases from V and 5 bases from J, with 8 bases in between. CDR1 and CDR2 (germline): WNHNN, SYGVQD (reference sequence). The CDR3 DNA sequence: TGCGCCAGCAGTGAGTCCGGGAAGAACAATGAGCAGTTCTTC. This translates into CASSESGKNNEQFF.

V gene TRBV7-9 combines with J gene TRBJ2-1, with TRBD1 matching over 7 bases. This CDR3 contains 18 residues. V was pared by 5 bases and J by 0 bases, with 13 bases of the junction left unmatched. Germline V gene lookup returns CDR1 SEHNR and CDR2 FQNEAQ (reference sequence). DNA of the CDR3: TGTGCCAGCAGCGTATTAACCTCGACAGGGAGCTCCTACAATGAGCAGTTCTTC. Translated: CASSVLTSTGSSYNEQFF.

This clone turned up a few times. CDR3: CASSPRVEQYF. In DNA form, the CDR3 reads TGTGCCAGCAGCCCGAGGGTCGAGCAGTACTTC. The rearrangement uses TRBV7-9 and TRBJ2-7; D may be TRBD2 (5 bases). The CDR3 extends over 11 amino acids. V was pared by 5 bases and J by 6 bases, with 8 bases between. Germline CDR1 reads SEHNR; CDR2 reads FQNEAQ (reference sequence).

The V gene is TRBV30, the J gene TRBJ2-7; no definite D call. The CDR3 runs 11 residues. The germline V gene has CDR1 GTSNPN and CDR2 SVGIG (reference sequence). Trimming left V 2 bases short and J 6 bases short, with 8 bases between. The CDR3 coding sequence is TGTGCCTGGAGTTATAAGAGCGAGCAGTACTTC. Amino acid sequence: CAWSYKSEQYF.

The rearrangement uses TRBV6-5 and TRBJ2-7; 7 nucleotides align to TRBD1. The CDR3 is 14 amino acids. Germline-derived CDR1 and CDR2 are MNHEY and SVGAGI. V dropped 5 bases and J dropped 2; count of bases not matched to a gene: 6. The chain's CDR3 is CASSNRQGAYEQYF. The CDR3 region has the DNA TGTGCCAGCAGTAACAGACAGGGTGCCTACGAGCAGTACTTC.

This clone was found a few times. This chain uses TRBV20-1 with TRBJ2-1; 9 nucleotides match TRBD2. Germline V gives CDR1 DFQATT, CDR2 SNEGSKA (reference sequence). CDR3 length: 15 residues. V dropped 3 bases and J dropped 8; count of bases not matched to a gene: 11. DNA for the CDR3: TGCAGTGCTAGTCAAGTGTCTAGCGGGGTCCATGAGCAGTTCTTC. This encodes CSASQVSSGVHEQFF.

The J gene is TRBJ2-1, the V gene TRBV5-1; TRBD2 agrees at 7 bases. There are 16 residues in the CDR3. V lost 1 base to trimming and J lost 2 bases; unmatched junction nucleotides: 6. Germline V lookup: CDR1 SGHRS, CDR2 YFSETQ. This chain's CDR3 is CASSLFAGAPYNEQFF. CDR3 in DNA: TGCGCCAGCAGCTTGTTTGCGGGAGCCCCCTACAATGAGCAGTTCTTC.

The chain links TRBV7-9 to TRBJ2-7; the D is unclear. Germline lookup yields CDR1 SEHNR and CDR2 FQNEAQ (reference sequence). Trimming stripped 4 bases from V and 2 bases from J, with 6 bases between. CDR3 length: 12 amino acids. As DNA, the CDR3 is TGTGCCAGCAGCTCCCCTACCTACGAGCAGTACTTC. Protein: CASSSPTYEQYF.

The chain is built from TRBV20-1 and TRBJ1-6, with D perhaps TRBD1 (6 bases). Germline V CDR1 and CDR2: DFQATT, SNEGSKA (reference sequence). Trimming removed 3 bases at V and 10 bases at J, with 13 bases between. The CDR3 consists of 13 residues. CDR3 region: CSASAGVDSPLHF. CDR3 DNA sequence: TGCAGTGCTAGTGCAGGGGTTGACTCACCCCTCCACTTT.

This chain uses TRBV7-9 with TRBJ1-2; possibly TRBD1 for D (5 bases). Trimming pared 1 base from V and 4 bases from J, leaving 10 bases between. From germline, CDR1 is SEHNR and CDR2 FQNEAQ (reference sequence). The CDR3 covers 14 residues. The CDR3 spells CASSLEGQTYGYTF. The CDR3 nucleotides read TGTGCCAGCAGCTTAGAGGGGCAAACCTATGGCTACACCTTC.

The chain carries TRBV19 and TRBJ2-3; D uncertain. V lost 3 bases and J 4 bases, leaving 11 bases between the germline ends. This CDR3 spans 14 amino acids. Germline V gives CDR1 LNHDA, CDR2 SQIVND (reference sequence). The CDR3 sequence: CASSIAFVPDTQYF. CDR3 sequence (DNA): TGTGCCAGTAGTATTGCGTTTGTGCCAGATACGCAGTATTTT.

This clone was counted between two and nine times. The chain uses TRBV7-9 and TRBJ2-7; tentative D call: TRBD1 (6 bases). The V gene lost 2 bases and the J gene lost 4 bases, with 9 bases spanning the gap. This CDR3 is built from 13 residues. Germline CDR1 reads SEHNR; CDR2 reads FQNEAQ (reference sequence). The CDR3 sequence: CASSLTQGYEQYF. CDR3 nucleotide sequence: TGTGCCAGCAGCTTAACACAGGGTTACGAGCAGTACTTC.

The chain is built from TRBV19 and TRBJ2-2; TRBD2 agrees at 11 bases. With 5 bases clipped from V and 1 base from J, the junction kept 3 bases outside the gene matches. Germline V CDR1 and CDR2: LNHDA, SQIVND (reference sequence). This CDR3 region has 16 residues. The CDR3 DNA is TGTGCCAGTAGTCTGGGGACTAGCGGGAACACCGGGGAGCTGTTTTTT. This codes for CASSLGTSGNTGELFF.

The chain employs TRBV2 and TRBJ1-1; 8 bases fit TRBD1. The germline CDR1 and CDR2 sequences are SNHLY and FYNNEI. This CDR3 has 15 residues. V lost 6 bases and J lost 6; bases outside the gene matches: 12. The CDR3 protein is CASSTLGQGAAEAFF. As DNA, the CDR3 is TGTGCCAGCAGCACCCTTGGACAGGGAGCGGCTGAAGCTTTCTTT.

The chain joins TRBV18 to TRBJ1-3; D possibly corresponds to TRBD1 (6 bases). CDR1 and CDR2 (germline): KGHSH, LQKENI. V dropped 3 bases and J dropped 1 base, with 13 bases sitting between them. CDR3 size: 16 residues. The DNA of the CDR3 is TGTGCCAGCTCACCGAGACAGGAGATATCTGGAAACACCATATATTTT. Protein sequence: CASSPRQEISGNTIYF.

The V call is TRBV6-5, the J call TRBJ1-6; 7 nucleotides line up with TRBD1. The CDR3 is made up of 14 amino acids. Germline V CDR1 and CDR2: MNHEY, SVGAGI. Germline trimming cut 10 bases from V and 7 bases from J; bases unmatched to any gene: 10. The CDR3 DNA reads TGTGCCATCTCCGTCGGGACAGAGAATTCACCCCTCCACTTT. It encodes CAISVGTENSPLHF.